The rows below give T cell receptor beta chains drawn from one sample of a study of immune heterogeneity within non-small cell lung tumors. TCRdb reprocessed the multiplex PCR reads via MiXCR and lists one record per CDR3 protein. The sample lists approximately 3,000 distinct CDR3 sequences, about a fifth seen once, with approximately 15% in the top ten. Source material: lung tumor tissue. The receptors originated from a man aged 55 to 70 with non-small cell lung cancer. The CDR3 runs from the conserved cysteine through the conserved F or W. The order of the fields is clone size, J gene, CDR3 length, V gene, D gene, CDR3 protein, CDR3 DNA. The D gene is left open where the match is weak. For some rows the clone size is stated as once, few or many, or as a class when expanded; others skip it.

size: -; J: TRBJ2-1; length: 20; V: TRBV4-2; D: TRBD2; CDR3: CASSQEFLTSGLSSYNEQFF; DNA: TGTGCCAGCAGCCAAGAGTTCCTGACTAGCGGCCTCTCCTCCTACAATGAGCAGTTCTTC
size: medium-sized; J: TRBJ1-4; length: 14; V: TRBV28; D: -; CDR3: CASSSAGASEKLFF; DNA: TGTGCCAGCAGTTCCGCAGGGGCGTCGGAAAAACTGTTTTTT
size: medium-sized; J: TRBJ2-2; length: 17; V: TRBV6-1; D: TRBD2; CDR3: CASKKAGLAGYTGELFF; DNA: TGTGCCAGCAAGAAAGCGGGACTAGCGGGATACACCGGGGAGCTGTTTTTT
size: medium-sized; J: TRBJ2-1; length: 12; V: TRBV27; D: -; CDR3: CASSFPSGKQFF; DNA: TGTGCCAGCAGTTTCCCGTCGGGTAAGCAGTTCTTC
size: medium-sized; J: TRBJ2-1; length: 19; V: TRBV4-1; D: TRBD2; CDR3: CASSQDDQGASGSLYEQFF; DNA: TGCGCCAGCAGCCAAGACGACCAGGGGGCTAGCGGGAGTCTGTATGAGCAGTTCTTC
size: few; J: TRBJ2-5; length: 13; V: TRBV5-1; D: -; CDR3: CASSLSMSETQYF; DNA: TGCGCCAGCAGCCTTTCAATGTCAGAGACCCAGTACTTC
size: medium-sized; J: TRBJ1-4; length: 13; V: TRBV30; D: -; CDR3: CAWSGGWDEKLFF; DNA: TGTGCCTGGAGTGGGGGGTGGGATGAAAAACTGTTTTTT
size: -; J: TRBJ2-7; length: 14; V: TRBV6-1; D: -; CDR3: CASSPTSSGYEQYF; DNA: TGTGCCAGCAGCCCCACTAGCTCCGGCTACGAGCAGTACTTC
size: -; J: TRBJ2-1; length: 17; V: TRBV7-9; D: TRBD2; CDR3: CASSPPGLAGAGNEQFF; DNA: TGTGCCAGCAGCCCCCCTGGTCTAGCGGGAGCTGGCAATGAGCAGTTCTTC
size: medium-sized; J: TRBJ2-7; length: 15; V: TRBV20-1; D: TRBD2; CDR3: CSTARGGSLSYEQYF; DNA: TGCAGTACTGCTCGGGGCGGGAGTCTTTCCTACGAGCAGTACTTC
size: medium-sized; J: TRBJ1-1; length: 13; V: TRBV18; D: -; CDR3: CASRRTQATEAFF; DNA: TGTGCCAGCCGTCGGACCCAGGCCACTGAAGCTTTCTTT
size: medium-sized; J: TRBJ1-2; length: 12; V: TRBV6-1; D: -; CDR3: CASSHRVYGYTF; DNA: TGTGCCAGCAGTCACAGGGTGTATGGCTACACCTTC
size: medium-sized; J: TRBJ2-2; length: 14; V: TRBV12-3/TRBV12-4; D: TRBD1; CDR3: CATGQGTNTGELFF; DNA: TGTGCCACGGGACAGGGAACCAACACCGGGGAGCTGTTTTTT
size: medium-sized; J: TRBJ2-7; length: 11; V: TRBV30; D: -; CDR3: CAWGAGDEQYF; DNA: TGTGCCTGGGGCGCAGGGGACGAGCAGTACTTC
size: medium-sized; J: TRBJ2-2; length: 14; V: TRBV20-1; D: TRBD2; CDR3: CSARELAGVGELFF; DNA: TGCAGTGCTAGAGAGTTGGCGGGAGTCGGGGAGCTGTTTTTT
size: large; J: TRBJ2-7; length: 14; V: TRBV7-2; D: -; CDR3: CASSLAPSAYEQYF; DNA: TGTGCCAGCAGCTTAGCTCCTAGCGCCTACGAGCAGTACTTC
size: -; J: TRBJ2-5; length: 16; V: TRBV29-1; D: TRBD2; CDR3: CSVGGGLAEPQEAQYF; DNA: TGCAGCGTTGGGGGAGGACTAGCGGAGCCCCAAGAGGCCCAGTACTTC
size: medium-sized; J: TRBJ2-1; length: 13; V: TRBV10-1; D: -; CDR3: CASSGRGLNEQFF; DNA: TGCGCCAGCAGTGGCAGGGGTTTGAATGAGCAGTTCTTC
size: medium-sized; J: TRBJ2-7; length: 14; V: TRBV7-9; D: TRBD1; CDR3: CASSPGQGVDEQYF; DNA: TGTGCCAGCAGTCCCGGACAGGGTGTCGACGAGCAGTACTTC
size: medium-sized; J: TRBJ1-1; length: 12; V: TRBV6-1; D: -; CDR3: CASSPGSPGAFF; DNA: TGTGCCAGCAGTCCCGGGTCTCCTGGGGCTTTCTTT
size: large; J: TRBJ2-3; length: 15; V: TRBV19; D: TRBD1; CDR3: CASSIPGQGTDTQYF; DNA: TGTGCCAGTAGTATCCCCGGACAGGGCACAGATACGCAGTATTTT
size: -; J: TRBJ1-5; length: 16; V: TRBV19; D: -; CDR3: CASSIVPGTVTQPPHF; DNA: TGTGCCAGTAGTATAGTCCCCGGGACGGTCACTCAGCCCCCGCATTTT
size: large; J: TRBJ1-5; length: 16; V: TRBV10-3; D: -; CDR3: CAISESAGASRQPQHF; DNA: TGTGCCATCAGTGAGTCGGCAGGGGCTTCGAGGCAGCCCCAGCATTTT
size: medium-sized; J: TRBJ1-5; length: 16; V: TRBV6-1; D: TRBD1; CDR3: CASSSWTGGYNQPQHF; DNA: TGTGCCAGCAGTTCCTGGACAGGGGGCTACAATCAGCCCCAGCATTTT
size: many; J: TRBJ2-1; length: 15; V: TRBV5-8; D: -; CDR3: CASKYPGHGYNEQFF; DNA: TGTGCCAGCAAATACCCGGGACACGGCTACAATGAGCAGTTCTTC
size: medium-sized; J: TRBJ1-4; length: 18; V: TRBV11-2; D: TRBD1; CDR3: CASSLGTGDLFDNEKLFF; DNA: TGTGCCAGCAGCCTCGGGACAGGCGATCTGTTCGATAATGAAAAACTGTTTTTT
size: medium-sized; J: TRBJ2-7; length: 14; V: TRBV2; D: TRBD1; CDR3: CASSDRTGRYEQYF; DNA: TGTGCCAGCAGTGATAGGACAGGGAGATACGAGCAGTACTTC
size: medium-sized; J: TRBJ2-3; length: 15; V: TRBV28; D: -; CDR3: CASSLSASRGGTQYF; DNA: TGTGCCAGCAGTTTAAGCGCCTCAAGGGGGGGTACGCAGTATTTT
size: medium-sized; J: TRBJ2-3; length: 13; V: TRBV24-1; D: TRBD2; CDR3: CATGGSWEDTQYF; DNA: TGTGCCACCGGCGGGAGTTGGGAAGATACGCAGTATTTT
size: medium-sized; J: TRBJ2-3; length: 13; V: TRBV28; D: -; CDR3: CASRGPNKDTQYF; DNA: TGTGCCAGCAGGGGACCGAATAAAGATACGCAGTATTTT
size: medium-sized; J: TRBJ2-1; length: 14; V: TRBV20-1; D: -; CDR3: CSARDRGVPNEQFF; DNA: TGCAGTGCTAGAGATCGGGGTGTTCCCAATGAGCAGTTCTTC
size: -; J: TRBJ1-5; length: 18; V: TRBV6-5; D: -; CDR3: CASSYPVGDGDSDQPKHF; DNA: TGTGCCAGCAGTTACCCCGTGGGGGACGGTGACAGCGATCAGCCCAAGCATTTT
size: few; J: TRBJ1-3; length: 16; V: TRBV7-2; D: -; CDR3: CAGSIETGFAGNTIYF; DNA: TGTGCCGGCAGCATTGAAACAGGGTTCGCTGGAAACACCATATATTTT
size: medium-sized; J: TRBJ2-5; length: 13; V: TRBV19; D: -; CDR3: CASSIGRQETQYF; DNA: TGTGCCAGTAGTATCGGCAGACAAGAGACCCAGTACTTC
size: -; J: TRBJ1-4; length: 14; V: TRBV5-1; D: -; CDR3: CASGSGEGGEKLFF; DNA: TGCGCCAGCGGTAGTGGGGAAGGGGGTGAAAAACTGTTTTTT
size: medium-sized; J: TRBJ2-1; length: 17; V: TRBV11-2; D: TRBD1; CDR3: CASSLMGQGSSYNEQFF; DNA: TGTGCCAGCAGCTTAATGGGACAGGGGAGCTCCTACAATGAGCAGTTCTTC
size: medium-sized; J: TRBJ1-5; length: 12; V: TRBV19; D: -; CDR3: CASNLGNQPQHF; DNA: TGTGCCAGTAACTTGGGGAATCAGCCCCAGCATTTT
size: medium-sized; J: TRBJ2-7; length: 13; V: TRBV6-1; D: -; CDR3: CASSKDWSREQYF; DNA: TGTGCCAGCAGTAAGGACTGGTCTAGGGAGCAGTACTTC
size: medium-sized; J: TRBJ2-3; length: 16; V: TRBV19; D: TRBD2; CDR3: CASSQPGLAGRDTQYF; DNA: TGTGCCAGTAGTCAACCCGGACTAGCGGGAAGAGATACGCAGTATTTT
size: medium-sized; J: TRBJ1-1; length: 16; V: TRBV19; D: TRBD1; CDR3: CASSITGVDSGTEAFF; DNA: TGTGCCAGTAGTATCACAGGGGTTGACTCCGGCACTGAAGCTTTCTTT
size: medium-sized; J: TRBJ2-7; length: 13; V: TRBV29-1; D: -; CDR3: CSVLGHRSYEQYF; DNA: TGCAGCGTTCTCGGTCACCGGTCCTACGAGCAGTACTTC
size: -; J: TRBJ2-7; length: 10; V: TRBV5-1; D: -; CDR3: CASLSYEQYF; DNA: TGCGCCAGCCTCTCCTACGAGCAGTACTTC
size: medium-sized; J: TRBJ2-7; length: 17; V: TRBV28; D: -; CDR3: CASSFYPDLLDFYEQYF; DNA: TGTGCCAGCAGTTTTTACCCGGACCTCCTGGACTTCTACGAGCAGTACTTC
size: medium-sized; J: TRBJ2-3; length: 12; V: TRBV7-3; D: -; CDR3: CASGDPADTQYF; DNA: TGTGCCAGTGGGGACCCCGCAGATACGCAGTATTTT
size: few; J: TRBJ2-3; length: 18; V: TRBV20-1; D: TRBD2; CDR3: CSAESLAGDSGGTDTQYF; DNA: TGCAGTGCCGAATCCCTAGCGGGAGACTCCGGGGGAACAGATACGCAGTATTTT
size: medium-sized; J: TRBJ1-4; length: 14; V: TRBV29-1; D: TRBD1; CDR3: CSVLTGRDGEKLFF; DNA: TGCAGCGTCTTGACAGGGAGAGACGGCGAAAAACTGTTTTTT